This entry lists 9 T cell receptor beta chains sequenced from one sample in a study of blood T cell repertoires in COVID-19. Repertoires were generated with immunoSEQ multiplex PCR, while TCRdb's copy carries only in-frame clones and drops some. The table shows hundreds of thousands of clones, with about 85% occurring only once. Input material: PBMCs or T cells enriched from blood (not recorded which). The receptors here all came from a woman aged 55-70 years who had recovered from COVID-19.

This clone showed up just once. The V call is TRBV5-6, the J call TRBJ2-7; D might be TRBD1 (5 bases). Per the germline V gene, CDR1 is SGHDT and CDR2 is YYEEEE. Trimming stripped 4 bases from V and 4 bases from J, with 9 bases between. This CDR3 has 12 amino acids. The CDR3, as DNA: TGTGCCAGCAGCAAGGGGCCATACGAGCAGTACGTC. This codes for CASSKGPYEQYV.

This chain connects TRBV27 to TRBJ1-4; D perhaps matches TRBD1 (5 bases). Germline V lookup: CDR1 MNHEY, CDR2 SMNVEV (reference sequence). The CDR3 is 16 residues long. V lost 5 bases to trimming and J lost 4 bases, with 17 bases between them. The CDR3, as DNA: TGTGCCAGCAGTCGTACCCCCGGACAAATTAATGAAAAACTGTTTTTT. Translating gives CASSRTPGQINEKLFF. The complete variable domain, with remaining parts taken from reference TRBV27 and TRBJ1-4, reads EAQVTQNPRYLITVTGKKLTVTCSQNMNHEYMSWYRQDPGLGLRQIYYSMNVEVTDKGDVPEGYKVSRKEKRNFPLILESPSPNQTSLYFCASSRTPGQINEKLFFGSGTQLSVL.

The chain links TRBV25-1 to TRBJ2-3; TRBD2 matches at 9 bases. V lost 3 bases, J lost 6 bases, and 16 bases stayed unmatched. CDR1 MGHDK and CDR2 SYGVNS come from the germline V gene. The CDR3 loop spans 18 amino acids. CDR3 region: CASSDQAGSGGRRDTQYF. For the CDR3, the DNA is TGTGCCAGCAGTGACCAGGCGGGTAGCGGGGGACGGAGGGATACGCAGTATTTT. The full variable domain, in which reference TRBV25-1 and TRBJ2-3 provide the parts outside the CDR3, is EADIYQTPRYLVIGTGKKITLECSQTMGHDKMYWYQQDPGMELHLIHYSYGVNSTEKGDLSSESTVSRIRTEHFPLTLESARPSHTSQYLCASSDQAGSGGRRDTQYFGPGTRLTVL.

This chain links TRBV18 with TRBJ2-3, with TRBD2 as a possible D gene (5 bases). Germline assignment: CDR1 KGHSH and CDR2 LQKENI. V was shortened by 2 bases and J by 9 bases, with 12 bases between the two germline ends. The CDR3 length is 13 residues. In DNA form, the CDR3 reads TGTGCCAGCTCACCAATGACTACACAGACGCAGTATTTT. As protein: CASSPMTTQTQYF.

CDR3 nucleotides: TGTGCCAGCCGGGACAGCCTAGCCAAAAACATTCAGTACTTC. Protein: CASRDSLAKNIQYF. The chain uses TRBV2 and TRBJ2-4, with TRBD1 matching 7 bases. The CDR3 sequence is 14 residues long. After removal of 8 bases from V and 0 bases from J, the junction contained 4 bases not matched to a gene. Germline V CDR1 and CDR2: SNHLY, FYNNEI. Variable domain in full (rest from reference TRBV2 and TRBJ2-4): EPEVTQTPSHQVTQMGQEVILRCVPISNHLYFYWYRQILGQKVEFLVSFYNNEISEKSEIFDDQFSVERPDGSNFTLKIRSTKLEDSAMYFCASRDSLAKNIQYFGAGTRLSVL.

This sequence joins TRBV4-1 and TRBJ2-2, with D maybe TRBD1 (6 bases). Trimming took 2 bases from V and 1 from J, leaving 14 bases between them. The germline gives CDR1 MGHRA, CDR2 YSYEKL. CDR3 size: 17 residues. The CDR3, as DNA: TGCGCCAGCAGCCAATATCGGTGGACAGTGAACACCGGGGAGCTGTTTTTT. Translating it yields CASSQYRWTVNTGELFF.

The chain is built from TRBV7-6 and TRBJ2-3; 11 nucleotides agree with TRBD2. Germline V gene lookup returns CDR1 SGHVS and CDR2 FNYEAQ. This CDR3 comprises 16 residues. V was pared by 5 bases and J by 6 bases, with 10 bases of the junction left unmatched. CDR3 DNA: TGTGCCAGCAGCCGTTTAGCGGGGGGGTTTTTGGATACGCAGTATTTT. It is translated as CASSRLAGGFLDTQYF.

This chain joins TRBV29-1 and TRBJ2-1, with D tentatively TRBD2 (6 bases). CDR1 is SQVTM, CDR2 ANQGSEA, per germline. The V end was cut by 2 bases, the J end by 5 bases, with 10 bases between. This CDR3 has 13 amino acids. Written as DNA, the CDR3 is TGCAGCGTTGAACTGGGCGGGAACAATGAGCAGTTCTTC. This sequence encodes CSVELGGNNEQFF.

The J gene is TRBJ1-1, the V gene TRBV5-5, with no clear D. There are 17 residues in the CDR3. V was trimmed by 1 base and J by 2 bases, leaving 18 bases between them. Germline-derived CDR1 and CDR2 are SGHKS and YYEKEE (reference sequence). CDR3 sequence (DNA): TGTGCCAGCAGCTTGCCCCCCGGTACGGGAGTCAACACTGAAGCTTTCTTT. Encoded protein: CASSLPPGTGVNTEAFF.